The rows below give T cell receptor beta chains drawn from one sample of a study of regulatory T cells. Sequenced by immunoSEQ multiplex PCR; TCRdb stores in-frame clones only, minus some. The repertoire has about 35,000 clones, 89% of them found once; the top ten carry 2% to 3%. The source material was conventional CD4+ T cells sorted from blood. These receptor sequences come from a person aged 18 to 35 with CD3G deficiency. Each CDR3 is given without its conserved first and last residue. The order of the fields is V gene, CDR3 protein.

v_call: TRBV5-1
cdr3_aa: ASSLQGNEQF

v_call: TRBV7-6
cdr3_aa: ASSPVGGGIADTQY

v_call: TRBV20-1
cdr3_aa: SASLQETQY

v_call: TRBV19
cdr3_aa: ASSITGNTGELF

v_call: TRBV6-1
cdr3_aa: ASSSGSLAGYGYT

v_call: TRBV5-1
cdr3_aa: ASSPGGTLNTEAF

v_call: TRBV19
cdr3_aa: ASSMGRANTGELF

v_call: TRBV11-3
cdr3_aa: ASSPGPQPQH

v_call: TRBV10-3
cdr3_aa: AIRGDRNTEAF

v_call: TRBV4-1
cdr3_aa: ASSQFTGTANDNEQF

v_call: TRBV10-3
cdr3_aa: AISWTETDTQY

v_call: TRBV5-1
cdr3_aa: ASSSGPGGNYGYT

v_call: TRBV28
cdr3_aa: ASRSGTGVNGYT

v_call: TRBV28
cdr3_aa: ASSSWRGGYT

v_call: TRBV18
cdr3_aa: ASSSGASYGYT

v_call: TRBV5-1
cdr3_aa: ASSPRTRTDTQY

v_call: TRBV19
cdr3_aa: ASSMGPYQPQH

v_call: TRBV7-9
cdr3_aa: ASSLTGRYDEQF

v_call: TRBV28
cdr3_aa: ASSLGGGYT

v_call: TRBV4-1
cdr3_aa: ASSLLLGANVLT

v_call: TRBV30
cdr3_aa: AWRPPGGARGYT

v_call: TRBV19
cdr3_aa: ASSPRLNSNQPQH

v_call: TRBV10-3
cdr3_aa: AISASTGQYNEQF

v_call: TRBV7-2
cdr3_aa: ASSASSIDTQY

v_call: TRBV11-2
cdr3_aa: ASSRGAGRSTDTQY

v_call: TRBV6-1
cdr3_aa: ASSPGPSYEQY

v_call: TRBV6-1
cdr3_aa: ASSESLAGGPGNNEQF

v_call: TRBV18
cdr3_aa: ASSPSRYWAEAF

v_call: TRBV28
cdr3_aa: ASSTSGDTGNTIY

v_call: TRBV5-1
cdr3_aa: ASSLGSGYEQY

v_call: TRBV11-2
cdr3_aa: ASSLRASANNGYT

v_call: TRBV7-2
cdr3_aa: ASSLGTSGSRDIQY

v_call: TRBV6-1
cdr3_aa: ASSEEEGRKQY

v_call: TRBV6-1
cdr3_aa: ASSPGGTGGAGYT

v_call: TRBV6-1
cdr3_aa: ASSESGLQAF

v_call: TRBV18
cdr3_aa: ASSHGTGTHYEQY

v_call: TRBV5-1
cdr3_aa: ASSLDSSYQETQY

v_call: TRBV11-2
cdr3_aa: ASSQTRQGGGYT

v_call: TRBV6-1
cdr3_aa: ASSTGTSFYEQY

v_call: TRBV5-1
cdr3_aa: ASSLLVGYEQY

v_call: TRBV6-1
cdr3_aa: ASARAASYEQY

v_call: TRBV19
cdr3_aa: ASSISDGLAKNIQY

v_call: TRBV11-2
cdr3_aa: ASSPRDRSYEQY

v_call: TRBV6-1
cdr3_aa: ASSAGRVTEAF

v_call: TRBV5-1
cdr3_aa: ASSLDSPTYEQY

v_call: TRBV7-9
cdr3_aa: ASSSGLAGVSEQY

v_call: TRBV5-1
cdr3_aa: ASSLASGGATEAF

v_call: TRBV18
cdr3_aa: ASSPGAGTPYEQY

v_call: TRBV19
cdr3_aa: ASSTGTSRTEAF

v_call: TRBV13
cdr3_aa: ASSSSGRLRNEQF

v_call: TRBV7-9
cdr3_aa: ASSFHGTPGANVLT

v_call: TRBV30
cdr3_aa: AWSGGGTGGSYEQY

v_call: TRBV10-3
cdr3_aa: AISESGYEQY

v_call: TRBV6-6
cdr3_aa: ASSKQGLYEQY

v_call: TRBV6-1
cdr3_aa: ASSEQGNTEAF